Shown below are 13 T cell receptor beta chains from a single sample sequenced in a study of vaccination and CD4 T cells after COVID-19. Their recognized antigens are unknown. At the Johns Hopkins FTIC core, DNA taken from cultured CD4+ T cells was sequenced by way of the Oncomine TCR Beta short-read assay. TCRdb processed the PCR reads anew with MiXCR; each CDR3 protein has one entry. The table includes about 10,000 distinct CDR3 sequences, roughly two thirds detected once. Treatment defined: approximately nine-day PBMC culture with coronavirus spike peptide pools or control peptides (ViraFEST assay). Material: CD4+ T cells from blood, cultured in vitro. All receptors come from a human donor who had recovered from COVID-19.

This chain joins TRBV7-2 and TRBJ1-5, with D unclear. V was cut by 3 bases and J by 5 bases, with 8 bases left in between. This CDR3 is built from 13 residues. Germline values: CDR1 SGHTA, CDR2 FQGNSA. The CDR3 sequence is CASSFGQDQPQHF. In nucleotides, the CDR3 is TGTGCCAGCAGCTTCGGGCAGGATCAGCCCCAGCATTTT.

Only a few counts were recorded for this clonotype. This chain connects TRBV6-2 or TRBV6-3 to TRBJ1-1; the match to TRBD1 covers 7 bases. Germline CDR1 reads MNHEY; CDR2 reads SVGEGT. V shed 2 bases and J 3 bases; nucleotides not matched to a gene: 9. The CDR3 sequence is 16 residues long. The CDR3: CASSYPQGKKDTEAFF. The CDR3 DNA reads as TGTGCCAGCAGTTACCCACAGGGGAAGAAGGACACTGAAGCTTTCTTT.

The chain joins TRBV19 to TRBJ2-2; 7 nucleotides agree with TRBD1. The CDR3 consists of 14 residues. J gave up 10 bases and V 10 bases, and 15 bases lay outside the gene matches. Germline values: CDR1 LNHDA, CDR2 SQIVND (reference sequence). CDR3 sequence (DNA): TGTGCCACCAACAGGGGCCCCTCCGTCGTGGAGCTGTTTTTT. It is translated as CATNRGPSVVELFF.

The gene calls are TRBV20-1 and TRBJ1-5; 8 nucleotides align to TRBD1. The CDR3 is 12 amino acids. Germline V lookup: CDR1 DFQATT, CDR2 SNEGSKA (reference sequence). Here the CDR3 reads CSAGTGGQPQHF. In DNA, the CDR3 is TGCAGCGCTGGCACAGGGGGTCAGCCCCAGCATTTT.

CDR3 bases: TGTGCCAGCAGCCATAAACCGTGGATAGCGGGAAACGAGACCCAGTACTTC. Protein: CASSHKPWIAGNETQYF. The V call is TRBV7-2, the J call TRBJ2-5, with TRBD2 matching over 8 bases. Germline V gene sequence: CDR1 SGHTA, CDR2 FQGNSA. Losses at the gene ends were 5 bases for V and 5 bases for J; bases not matched to a gene: 16. The CDR3 extends over 17 amino acids.

The rearrangement joins TRBV6-1 to TRBJ1-5; D uncertain. CDR1 and CDR2 (germline): MNHNS, SASEGT. The ends were cut back, 4 bases at V and 5 bases at J, with 6 bases in the middle. The CDR3 is made up of 12 amino acids. In DNA form, the CDR3 reads TGTGCCAGCAGTGGGGAGGATCAGCCCCAGCATTTT. This encodes CASSGEDQPQHF.

The chain recombines TRBV6-1 with TRBJ1-5; no clear D. V lost 6 bases to trimming and J lost 0 bases, with 6 bases between them. From germline, CDR1 is MNHNS and CDR2 SASEGT. The CDR3 runs 13 residues. The CDR3 protein is CASSVHSNQPQHF. CDR3 nucleotides: TGTGCCAGCAGCGTGCATAGCAATCAGCCCCAGCATTTT.

The CDR3 DNA sequence: TGCAGTGCTAATGATGGGACGGGCGGGAGCAACGAGCAGTACTTC. It yields the protein CSANDGTGGSNEQYF. This rearrangement joins TRBV20-1 to TRBJ2-7, with 7 nucleotides matching TRBD2. The ends lost 4 bases at V and 5 bases at J; junction bases unmatched: 14. This CDR3 spans 15 amino acids. Germline CDR1 DFQATT, CDR2 SNEGSKA (reference sequence).

This clonotype was observed once. The chain uses TRBV5-4 and TRBJ2-3; D is perhaps TRBD2 (7 bases). This CDR3 has 13 amino acids. V was trimmed by 4 bases and J by 9 bases, leaving 15 bases between them. Germline-derived CDR1 and CDR2 are SGHNT and YYREEE (reference sequence). Here the CDR3 reads CASSLRGGETQYF. The CDR3 DNA sequence: TGTGCCAGCAGCCTGAGAGGGGGGGAAACGCAGTATTTT. Full variable domain (rest looked up from reference TRBV5-4 and TRBJ2-3): ETGVTQSPTHLIKTRGQQVTLRCSSQSGHNTVSWYQQALGQGPQFIFQYYREEENGRGNFPPRFSGLQFPNYSSELNVNALELDDSALYLCASSLRGGETQYFGPGTRLTVL.

The V gene is TRBV25-1, the J gene TRBJ1-2; D unresolved. The CDR3 totals 15 residues. Trimming shortened V by 2 bases and J by 7 bases, and 17 bases separated the two germline ends. Germline CDR1 and CDR2: MGHDK and SYGVNS. The CDR3 reads CASSESGILGGGYTF. The CDR3 region has the DNA TGTGCCAGCAGTGAAAGCGGGATACTAGGCGGTGGCTACACCTTC.

The CDR3 DNA reads as TGTGCCAGCAGCCGGGCGGAGGGGATTGGTGGCTACACCTTC. It translates to CASSRAEGIGGYTF. V usage is TRBV6-4 and J usage is TRBJ1-2, with a weak D call TRBD1 (5 bases). V was cut by 6 bases and J by 7 bases, with 18 bases left in between. The CDR3 runs to 14 residues. Per the germline V gene, CDR1 is MRHNA and CDR2 is SNTAGT.

The V and J genes are TRBV6-2 or TRBV6-3 and TRBJ1-5; 7 bases agree with TRBD1. V lost 3 bases to trimming and J lost 7 bases; unmatched junction nucleotides: 9. Germline values: CDR1 MNHEY, CDR2 SVGEGT. This CDR3 is 15 amino acids long. The chain's CDR3 is CASSYRIRGDQPQHF. In DNA, the CDR3 is TGTGCCAGCAGTTATCGAATCAGGGGGGACCAGCCCCAGCATTTT.

The chain carries TRBV7-2 and TRBJ1-1; 7 bases match TRBD1. CDR3 length: 13 residues. Germline V gene lookup returns CDR1 SGHTA and CDR2 FQGNSA. With 5 bases clipped from V and 6 bases from J, the junction kept 6 bases outside the gene matches. The CDR3 sequence: CASSRNRGSEAFF. For the CDR3, the DNA is TGTGCCAGCAGCCGAAACAGGGGATCTGAAGCTTTCTTT.